These T cell receptor beta chains were read from a single sample in a study of cytomegalovirus exposure and HLA in healthy donors. Generated by immunoSEQ multiplex PCR, the TCRdb table keeps only in-frame clones and is missing some. The table has 150,000 to 200,000 clones, approximately 72% seen once; the top ten hold roughly 1.4%. Input material: PBMCs. The receptor set was obtained from a man in his forties or fifties in good health and CMV-seronegative. Both conserved end residues are part of each CDR3. D genes are given only for firm matches. Size is omitted from some rows. Given values are once, few, many or a class for expanded clones.

D,V,length,size,J,DNA,CDR3
NA,TRBV5-1,16,few,TRBJ2-3,TGCGCCAGCAGCTTGGACTCCAGGGGAATCACAGATACGCAGTATTTT,CASSLDSRGITDTQYF
NA,TRBV18,14,few,TRBJ1-4,TGTGCCAGCTCACGAACAGGGAAGGATGAAAAACTGTTTTTT,CASSRTGKDEKLFF
NA,TRBV5-1,15,few,TRBJ2-2,TGCGCCAGCAGCTTGTTAGGGGCGGGGACCGGGGAGCTGTTTTTT,CASSLLGAGTGELFF
TRBD2,TRBV7-3,18,few,TRBJ2-3,TGTGCCAGCAGCTTTCGTCGGGGTAGCGGGGGGGCCCCAGATACGCAGTATTTT,CASSFRRGSGGAPDTQYF
NA,TRBV7-2,14,NA,TRBJ2-3,TGTGCCAGCTTGGCGGGGGCCCTCACAGATACGCAGTATTTT,CASLAGALTDTQYF
TRBD2,TRBV4-1,18,NA,TRBJ2-5,TGCGCCAGCAGCCAAACTTTGACTAGCGGGGGGCCCCAAGAGACCCAGTACTTC,CASSQTLTSGGPQETQYF
TRBD1,TRBV7-9,15,NA,TRBJ1-4,TGTGCCAGCAGCTTAGGGACAGGGTTTGAAGAAAAACTGTTTTTT,CASSLGTGFEEKLFF
TRBD1,TRBV2,12,NA,TRBJ2-7,TGTGCCAGCAGAGAGCAGGGGGCCGAGCAGTACTTC,CASREQGAEQYF
TRBD1,TRBV18,16,NA,TRBJ2-2,TGTGCCAGCTCACCTCCGGGACAGGGACTCACCGGGGAGCTGTTTTTT,CASSPPGQGLTGELFF
TRBD2,TRBV28,16,NA,TRBJ2-1,TGTGCCAGCAGTTTATGGAGCGGGGGACAATACAATGAGCAGTTCTTC,CASSLWSGGQYNEQFF
TRBD1,TRBV28,16,NA,TRBJ2-2,TGTGCCAGCAGTCGACTTCGACAGGGGGGGACCGGGGAGCTGTTTTTT,CASSRLRQGGTGELFF
NA,TRBV7-9,12,once,TRBJ2-1,TGTTCCAGCAGCACTGGAGGGAATGAGCAGTTCTTC,CSSSTGGNEQFF
NA,TRBV6-6,16,NA,TRBJ1-3,TGTGCCAGCAGTTACCGGACACTTCCCTCTGGAAACACCATATATTTT,CASSYRTLPSGNTIYF
NA,TRBV7-8,14,NA,TRBJ1-4,TGTGCCAGCAGCCCGCGGGACACTAATGAAAAACTGTTTTTT,CASSPRDTNEKLFF
NA,TRBV15,14,once,TRBJ2-5,TGTGCCACCAGCAGAGCGGGGTCGCAAGAGACCCAGTACTTC,CATSRAGSQETQYF
NA,TRBV5-4,13,NA,TRBJ1-2,TGTGCCAGCAGCTTGGACGGGAACTATGGCTACACCTTC,CASSLDGNYGYTF
NA,TRBV23-1,17,once,TRBJ1-6,TGCGCCAGCAGTCTTCCCCTCGGGACACTTTATAATTCACCCCTCCACTTT,CASSLPLGTLYNSPLHF
TRBD2,TRBV28,14,NA,TRBJ2-1,TGTGCCAGCAGTTTAGCGGGGGGGCCCTATGAGCAGTTCTTC,CASSLAGGPYEQFF
NA,TRBV7-2,14,few,TRBJ1-2,TGTGCCAGCAGCTTACCGGGGGTGGTGTATGGCTACACCTTC,CASSLPGVVYGYTF
TRBD2,TRBV29-1,17,once,TRBJ2-1,TGCAGCGTTGAAGGCGTAGCGGGGGACTTCTCCTACAATGAGCAGTTCTTC,CSVEGVAGDFSYNEQFF
NA,TRBV6-1,14,NA,TRBJ1-3,TGTGCCAGCAGATCCGGACAGATGGGAAACACCATATATTTT,CASRSGQMGNTIYF
TRBD1,TRBV9,18,NA,TRBJ1-6,TGTGCCAGCAGCGTAGCCGGCGGCAGGGGGTCTGAAGCCTCACCCCTCCACTTT,CASSVAGGRGSEASPLHF
NA,TRBV5-5,13,NA,TRBJ2-5,TGTGCCAGCAGCTCGGACAACCAAGAGACCCAGTACTTC,CASSSDNQETQYF
TRBD1,TRBV6-5,14,many,TRBJ1-4,TGTGCCAGCAGAAGGACAGGACCTAATGAAAAACTGTTTTTT,CASRRTGPNEKLFF
NA,TRBV6-1,15,few,TRBJ2-5,TGTGCCAGCAGTGAAGTTGCAGGGGAGGGAGAGACCCAGTACTTC,CASSEVAGEGETQYF
TRBD1,TRBV6-6,13,NA,TRBJ1-2,TGTGCCAGCAGGGACAGGGAAAACTATGGCTACACCTTC,CASRDRENYGYTF